Shown below are 21 T cell receptor beta chains from a single sample sequenced in a study of T cell repertoires in cytomegalovirus infection. Which antigens these TCRs recognize remains unknown. TCRdb passed the reads through MiXCR, listing each CDR3 protein once. The data hold approximately 590,000 distinct CDR3 sequences, with approximately 40% observed a single time. Material: cultured PBMCs, obtained from culture after CMV antigen stimulation. Every receptor here comes from a human donor in good health (CMV status not recorded). Some clones in this sample may be carry-over from other donors' samples.

The J gene is TRBJ1-5, the V gene TRBV6-5, with 7 bases identical to TRBD1. This CDR3 is built from 17 residues. With V trimmed by 8 bases and J by 2 bases, 15 bases remained unmatched. Germline V gene sequence: CDR1 MNHEY, CDR2 SVGAGI. CDR3 nucleotide sequence: TGTGCCAGCGGTTTCTTGGCAGGGGGTAAGGGCAATCAGCCCCAGCATTTT. It encodes CASGFLAGGKGNQPQHF.

This clonotype occurred once. V gene TRBV19 combines with J gene TRBJ2-5; possibly TRBD2 for D (6 bases). V dropped 5 bases and J dropped 5 bases, with 18 bases sitting between them. There are 15 residues in the CDR3. Germline CDR1 and CDR2: LNHDA and SQIVND (reference sequence). CDR3 amino acids: CASSPRGSSGETQYF. In DNA form, the CDR3 reads TGTGCCAGTAGTCCTAGAGGCTCAAGCGGGGAGACCCAGTACTTC.

This clonotype has more than one count but fewer than ten. The chain combines TRBV6-2 or TRBV6-3 with TRBJ2-3, with 13 bases identical to TRBD2. The CDR3 is 16 amino acids. V lost 6 bases to trimming and J lost 2 bases; unmatched junction nucleotides: 5. CDR1 is MNHEY, CDR2 SVGEGT, per germline. The CDR3 DNA sequence: TGTGCCAGCAGCATAGGACTAGCGGGGGCCACAGATACGCAGTATTTT. Translated, it gives CASSIGLAGATDTQYF.

This clonotype was seen a few times. This chain joins TRBV12-3 or TRBV12-4 and TRBJ2-6; 9 nucleotides align to TRBD1. V trimming: 6 bases; J trimming: 8 bases; junction bases outside the gene matches: 14. This CDR3 comprises 17 residues. In nucleotides, the CDR3 is TGTGCCAGCAGGCCACACCCCGGGACAGGGTTTTCCAACGTCCTGACTTTC. Translating gives CASRPHPGTGFSNVLTF.

The V gene is TRBV7-9, the J gene TRBJ2-1; TRBD1 agrees at 9 bases. J was trimmed by 6 bases and V by 10 bases; bases with no gene match: 7. Germline V lookup: CDR1 SEHNR, CDR2 FQNEAQ (reference sequence). The CDR3 covers 13 residues. This chain's CDR3 is CATRTGEVNEQFF. CDR3 in DNA: TGTGCCACCCGGACAGGGGAAGTCAATGAGCAGTTCTTC.

This clonotype was detected a few times. The chain carries TRBV6-1 and TRBJ2-7, with no clear D. The ends were cut back, 7 bases at V and 1 base at J, with 11 bases in the middle. The CDR3 totals 13 residues. Germline-derived CDR1 and CDR2 are MNHNS and SASEGT. The CDR3 nucleotides are TGTGCCAGCACGAGTGGGCCTTCCTACGAGCAGTACTTC. Translation: CASTSGPSYEQYF.

This sequence joins TRBV7-2 and TRBJ1-2; D possibly corresponds to TRBD1 (5 bases). The CDR3 extends over 13 amino acids. Germline CDR1 reads SGHTA; CDR2 reads FQGNSA. The V end lost 5 bases, the J end lost 4 bases, and 11 bases lay between the germline ends. CDR3 sequence: CASSVRAPYGYTF. CDR3 sequence (DNA): TGTGCCAGCAGCGTCAGGGCCCCCTATGGCTACACCTTC. The full variable domain, completed using reference TRBV7-2 and TRBJ1-2, is GAGVSQSPSNKVTEKGKDVELRCDPISGHTALYWYRQSLGQGLEFLIYFQGNSAPDKSGLPSDRFSAERTGGSVSTLTIQRTQQEDSAVYLCASSVRAPYGYTFGSGTRLTVV.

The chain has TRBV20-1 and TRBJ1-4; no clear D. Germline V lookup: CDR1 DFQATT, CDR2 SNEGSKA (reference sequence). This CDR3 has 12 amino acids. V lost 0 bases and J lost 10, with 9 bases in between. Here the CDR3 DNA reads TGCAGTGCTAGAGATCGCGAGAGAAAACTGTTTTTT. It translates to CSARDRERKLFF.

This clonotype turned up a few times. The chain has TRBV7-8 and TRBJ2-4; possible D gene TRBD1, 6 bases. The CDR3 sequence is 17 residues long. Germline CDR1 reads SGHVS; CDR2 reads FQNEAQ. The ends were cut back, 2 bases at V and 0 bases at J, with 14 bases in the middle. CDR3 sequence reads: CASSLLTGVKAKNIQYF. Here the CDR3 DNA reads TGTGCCAGCAGCTTACTGACAGGCGTAAAAGCCAAAAACATTCAGTACTTC.

The sample holds a few counts of this clonotype. One junction end does not reproduce the germline sequence, and a read error may be involved. The chain has TRBV12-3 or TRBV12-4 and TRBJ2-1, with a weak D call TRBD2 (6 bases). This CDR3 comprises 12 residues. Written as DNA, the CDR3 is TGTGCCAGCAGTCTAGCGAGATCGGACCGGTTCTTC. Translating gives CASSLARSDRFF.

The chain combines TRBV7-6 with TRBJ2-1; D gene uncertain. The CDR3 runs 14 residues. The V gene lost 7 bases and the J gene lost 7 bases, with 17 bases spanning the gap. The germline gives CDR1 SGHVS, CDR2 FNYEAQ. In nucleotides, the CDR3 is TGTGCCAGCACAAAAGGCGCTAGAACAAATGAGCAGTTCTTC. Translated, it gives CASTKGARTNEQFF.

V usage is TRBV19 and J usage is TRBJ1-1; D remains ambiguous. Deletions cut 7 bases from V and 1 base from J, with 13 bases between. CDR1 and CDR2 from the germline V gene are LNHDA and SQIVND (reference sequence). The CDR3 length is 14 residues. Here the CDR3 reads CASIRGGSNTEAFF. CDR3 coding DNA: TGTGCCAGTATAAGAGGTGGGTCGAACACTGAAGCTTTCTTT.

V and J are TRBV5-1 and TRBJ2-1; D may be TRBD1 or TRBD2 (6 bases each). CDR1 is SGHRS, CDR2 YFSETQ, per germline. V was pared by 0 bases and J by 11 bases, with 12 bases between. The CDR3 is made up of 13 amino acids. The CDR3 sequence: CASSLEPGGQQFF. CDR3 nucleotides: TGCGCCAGCAGCTTGGAACCCGGGGGCCAGCAGTTCTTC.

The sample holds many counts of this clonotype. The chain joins TRBV7-2 to TRBJ1-5; weak D call: TRBD1 (5 bases). V lost 3 bases and J lost 1, with 10 bases in between. This CDR3 has 15 amino acids. The germline V gene encodes CDR1 SGHTA and CDR2 FQGNSA. The CDR3 loop reads CASSLFGGSNQPQHF. CDR3 DNA sequence: TGTGCCAGCAGCTTGTTTGGGGGGAGCAATCAGCCCCAGCATTTT.

This rearrangement joins TRBV7-4 to TRBJ2-2; D is uncertain. This CDR3 spans 11 amino acids. The germline V gene has CDR1 SGHVT and CDR2 SQSDAQ. V was clipped by 8 bases and J by 6 bases, with 7 bases between them. For the CDR3, the DNA is TGTGCCAGCGCAAAGGCCGGGGAGCTGTTTTTT. This gives the protein CASAKAGELFF.

This chain connects TRBV7-2 to TRBJ1-5; possible D gene TRBD1, 6 bases. The CDR3 is 14 residues long. CDR1 and CDR2 (germline): SGHTA, FQGNSA. V was cut by 4 bases and J by 5 bases, with 12 bases left in between. CDR3 region: CASSSSQGDQPQHF. In nucleotides, the CDR3 is TGTGCCAGCAGCTCATCACAGGGCGATCAGCCCCAGCATTTT.

V usage is TRBV7-2 and J usage is TRBJ2-1; D gene ambiguous. The CDR3 totals 12 residues. The V and J ends lost 5 bases and 7 bases respectively, with 9 bases between them. The germline gives CDR1 SGHTA, CDR2 FQGNSA. The CDR3 reads CASSPHGNEQFF. CDR3 nucleotide sequence: TGTGCCAGCAGCCCTCATGGGAATGAGCAGTTCTTC.

The chain has TRBV19 and TRBJ1-1, with D possibly being TRBD1 (5 bases). Trimming removed 5 bases at V and 7 bases at J, with 14 bases between. CDR3 length equals 13 residues. The germline V gene encodes CDR1 LNHDA and CDR2 SQIVND (reference sequence). The CDR3 here is CASSSTGTREAFF. The CDR3 DNA is TGTGCCAGTAGTTCGACGGGGACCCGTGAAGCTTTCTTT.

The chain couples TRBV6-5 to TRBJ2-3; TRBD2 aligns across 13 bases. V trimming: 8 bases; J trimming: 7 bases; junction bases outside the gene matches: 6. Germline CDR1 is MNHEY and CDR2 is SVGAGI. This CDR3 contains 14 residues. CDR3 sequence: CASGVTSGGYTQYF. The CDR3 nucleotides read TGTGCCAGCGGGGTGACTAGCGGGGGGTATACGCAGTATTTT.

This rearrangement joins TRBV11-2 to TRBJ2-7; D uncertain. This CDR3 region has 13 residues. V lost 4 bases to trimming and J lost 3 bases, with 10 bases between them. Germline V gene data show CDR1 as SGHAT and CDR2 as FQNNGV. CDR3 sequence (DNA): TGTGCCAGCAGCTCGACCCTTCGCTACGAGCAGTACTTC. Its translation is CASSSTLRYEQYF.

As for this clonotype: Compared with germline, one end of the junction differs, possibly owing to a read error. The chain couples TRBV5-3 to TRBJ2-1, with a possible D match to TRBD2 (5 bases). TRBV5-3 is sorted into the ORF group, with uncertain function. The CDR3 loop spans 16 amino acids. CDR3 in DNA: TGTGCCAGCAGCTTGGCTGGGAGTGGGGTCTACAATGAGCAGTTCTTC. Its protein product is CASSLAGSGVYNEQFF.